Below, 30 T cell receptor beta chains from the same sample are listed, as sequenced in a study of early stage breast cancer tumors (dated by TCRdb to about 2017). The library was produced with the immunoSEQ multiplex PCR assay. Sourced from immuneACCESS, this table was stored by TCRdb with only in-frame sequences that have V and J called. A share of the clones is absent; for the studies checked, an unresolved V gene accounts for under half, and the remainder has no known explanation. The sample contains fewer than 75,000 clones, around 80% of them found a single time. About 3.7% of the sample rests with the top ten. Sequenced input: blood. These receptors all come from a person in their thirties with breast cancer.

This clone was seen only a few times. V and J are TRBV7-8 and TRBJ1-1; D uncertain. Trimming shortened V by 5 bases and J by 6 bases, and 13 bases separated the two germline ends. Germline V CDR1 and CDR2: SGHVS, FQNEAQ. The CDR3 consists of 13 residues. The CDR3 spells CASSPIIIAEAFF. In DNA, the CDR3 is TGTGCCAGCAGCCCTATTATCATCGCTGAAGCTTTCTTT.

CDR3 sequence: CASSELRGDRGNTEAFF. For the CDR3, the DNA is TGTGCCAGCAGTGAACTACGAGGGGACAGGGGGAACACTGAAGCTTTCTTT. This sequence joins TRBV25-1 and TRBJ1-1; TRBD1 matches 10 bases. Germline trimming cut 2 bases from V and 1 base from J; bases unmatched to any gene: 7. The CDR3 runs 17 residues. Germline assignment: CDR1 MGHDK and CDR2 SYGVNS.

The rearrangement uses TRBV9 and TRBJ2-1; weak D call: TRBD2 (5 bases). The CDR3 consists of 13 residues. Germline V gene sequence: CDR1 SGDLS, CDR2 YYNGEE. Trimming cost V 3 bases and J 6 bases, with 10 bases left between them. The CDR3 protein is CASSATRLNEQFF. The CDR3 nucleotides are TGTGCCAGCAGCGCAACTAGGCTCAATGAGCAGTTCTTC.

This clone was observed a handful of times. The chain has TRBV29-1 and TRBJ1-1, with TRBD1 as a possible D gene (5 bases). The CDR3 extends over 14 amino acids. Germline CDR1 SQVTM, CDR2 ANQGSEA. V was clipped by 6 bases and J by 0 bases, with 14 bases between them. The CDR3 nucleotides are TGCAGCGTGTGGACACCTTCCCTGAACACTGAAGCTTTCTTT. The encoded protein is CSVWTPSLNTEAFF.

V is TRBV30 and J is TRBJ1-2, with a possible D match to TRBD1 (6 bases). V gave up 5 bases and J gave up 2 bases, with 18 bases separating them. Germline V gene sequence: CDR1 GTSNPN, CDR2 SVGIG (reference sequence). The CDR3 sequence is 15 residues long. The CDR3 sequence is CAWSFRGQSNYGYTF. The CDR3 DNA is TGTGCCTGGTCGTTTCGAGGACAGTCAAACTATGGCTACACCTTC.

This clone was detected once. The chain combines TRBV11-2 with TRBJ2-7; 8 nucleotides agree with TRBD1. The germline V gene encodes CDR1 SGHAT and CDR2 FQNNGV. The ends lost 7 bases at V and 0 bases at J; junction bases unmatched: 2. The CDR3 is 13 residues long. The CDR3 is CASTGQGSYEQYF. DNA of the CDR3: TGTGCCAGCACAGGACAGGGCTCCTACGAGCAGTACTTC.

The genes are TRBV30 and TRBJ1-2; TRBD1 might be the D (6 bases). The CDR3 runs to 11 residues. The V end was cut by 4 bases, the J end by 8 bases, with 11 bases between. Per germline, CDR1 GTSNPN and CDR2 SVGIG (reference sequence). In DNA, the CDR3 is TGTGCCTGGAATCCAGGGGTCGGCTACACCTTC. Translation: CAWNPGVGYTF. Based on the CDR3 plus reference TRBV30 and TRBJ1-2, the full variable domain is SQTIHQWPATLVQPVGSPLSLECTVEGTSNPNLYWYRQAAGRGLQLLFYSVGIGQISSEVPQNLSASRPQDRQFILSSKKLLLSDSGFYLCAWNPGVGYTFGSGTRLTVV.

This clone was counted a few times. The chain employs TRBV7-9 and TRBJ2-7, with 7 bases that match TRBD2. J was trimmed by 6 bases and V by 5 bases; bases with no gene match: 10. CDR1 and CDR2 (germline): SEHNR, FQNEAQ (reference sequence). The CDR3 is made up of 14 amino acids. The CDR3 spells CASSPKPGRGEQYF. CDR3 sequence (DNA): TGTGCCAGCAGCCCAAAGCCAGGGAGGGGCGAGCAGTACTTC.

This sequence joins TRBV2 and TRBJ2-1; TRBD2 matches 11 bases. The germline CDR1 and CDR2 sequences are SNHLY and FYNNEI. The junction had 6 bases not matched to a gene; V was cut back by 5 bases and J by 6 bases. This CDR3 is 15 amino acids long. This CDR3 is CASSKVAGGLNEQFF. The CDR3 DNA reads as TGTGCCAGCAGTAAAGTAGCGGGAGGGCTCAATGAGCAGTTCTTC. The full variable domain, rest sourced from reference TRBV2 and TRBJ2-1, is EPEVTQTPSHQVTQMGQEVILRCVPISNHLYFYWYRQILGQKVEFLVSFYNNEISEKSEIFDDQFSVERPDGSNFTLKIRSTKLEDSAMYFCASSKVAGGLNEQFFGPGTRLTVL.

The chain employs TRBV30 and TRBJ2-7, with unresolved D. Trimming shortened V by 0 bases and J by 6 bases, and 12 bases separated the two germline ends. There are 13 residues in the CDR3. Germline V gene data show CDR1 as GTSNPN and CDR2 as SVGIG (reference sequence). Here the CDR3 reads CAWSVQLVAEQYF. The CDR3 bases are TGTGCCTGGAGTGTTCAGCTGGTGGCCGAGCAGTACTTC.

The chain couples TRBV5-4 to TRBJ2-7, with 7 bases matching TRBD2. The CDR3 runs 15 residues. V shed 4 bases, J shed 0 bases, and the junction held 7 bases outside the gene matches. Germline CDR1 and CDR2: SGHNT and YYREEE (reference sequence). The CDR3 DNA reads TGTGCCAGCAGCGGGTCTAGCGGCCTCTCCTACGAGCAGTACTTC. The encoded protein is CASSGSSGLSYEQYF.

In its sample, this clone was seen a few times. This chain links TRBV11-2 with TRBJ1-2; D is unclear. CDR3 length: 12 amino acids. The germline V gene has CDR1 SGHAT and CDR2 FQNNGV. V lost 2 bases and J lost 8, with 9 bases in between. CDR3: CASSLSGRGYTF. As DNA, the CDR3 is TGTGCCAGCAGCTTATCCGGGCGCGGCTACACCTTC. Supplemented by reference TRBV11-2 and TRBJ1-2, the full variable domain reads EAGVAQSPRYKIIEKRQSVAFWCNPISGHATLYWYQQILGQGPKLLIQFQNNGVVDDSQLPKDRFSAERLKGVDSTLKIQPAKLEDSAVYLCASSLSGRGYTFGSGTRLTVV.

The chain is built from TRBV5-1 and TRBJ2-5; TRBD2 matches at 7 bases. CDR3 size: 14 residues. Germline loops: CDR1 SGHRS, CDR2 YFSETQ. Germline trimming cut 0 bases from V and 6 bases from J; bases unmatched to any gene: 5. The CDR3 DNA is TGCGCCAGCAGCTTGGGGCAGGGAGGGCAGACCCAGTACTTC. Translation gives CASSLGQGGQTQYF.

The chain combines TRBV12-2 with TRBJ2-1; the listed D gene, TRBD2, was not tested against the DNA. TRBV12-2 is annotated as a pseudogene. The CDR3 is 15 residues long. CDR3 in amino acids: CASRFSGSRYNEQFF. In nucleotides, the CDR3 is TGTGCAAGTCGCTTTAGCGGGAGTAGGTACAATGAGCAGTTCTTC.

In DNA, the CDR3 is TGCGCCAGCATGAAGTGGACTAGTCTCACAGATACGCAGTATTTT. Its protein product is CASMKWTSLTDTQYF. The chain is built from TRBV4-1 and TRBJ2-3; 7 bases match TRBD2. CDR1 is MGHRA, CDR2 YSYEKL, per germline. The ends lost 7 bases at V and 2 bases at J; junction bases unmatched: 9. The CDR3 runs to 15 residues.

This chain connects TRBV30 to TRBJ1-3; D unclear. The V and J ends lost 4 bases and 0 bases respectively, with 10 bases between them. Germline CDR1 is GTSNPN and CDR2 is SVGIG (reference sequence). This CDR3 comprises 14 residues. CDR3 protein: CAWKKDNSGNTIYF. CDR3 in DNA: TGTGCCTGGAAAAAAGACAACTCTGGAAACACCATATATTTT.

The chain has TRBV10-1 and TRBJ2-3, with TRBD1 matching over 10 bases. V shed 1 base, J shed 6 bases, and the junction held 4 bases outside the gene matches. Per germline, CDR1 WNHNN and CDR2 SYGVQD (reference sequence). CDR3 length: 15 residues. This chain's CDR3 is CASSEWGQGPDTQYF. CDR3 nucleotide sequence: TGCGCCAGCAGTGAGTGGGGACAGGGGCCCGATACGCAGTATTTT.

This clone appeared once. The chain couples TRBV6-5 to TRBJ1-6; D perhaps matches TRBD1 (5 bases). The V gene lost 6 bases and the J gene lost 13 bases, with 16 bases spanning the gap. CDR3 length: 13 amino acids. Per germline, CDR1 MNHEY and CDR2 SVGAGI. This chain's CDR3 is CASSSYLRDPLHF. DNA for the CDR3: TGTGCCAGCAGCTCCTACCTCCGGGACCCCCTCCACTTT.

The rearrangement uses TRBV9 and TRBJ2-6; D ambiguous. The CDR3 length is 15 residues. Trimming cost V 3 bases and J 0 bases, with 7 bases left between them. Per germline, CDR1 SGDLS and CDR2 YYNGEE. In DNA form, the CDR3 reads TGTGCCAGCAGCGCTGTTAGCTCTGGGGCCAACGTCCTGACTTTC. Protein product: CASSAVSSGANVLTF.

This rearrangement joins TRBV18 to TRBJ2-1; D remains ambiguous. The V end lost 0 bases, the J end lost 0 bases, and 12 bases lay between the germline ends. CDR1 is KGHSH, CDR2 LQKENI, per germline. The CDR3 totals 17 residues. CDR3 in amino acids: CASSPPMSQSSYNEQFF. The DNA of the CDR3 is TGTGCCAGCTCACCACCGATGTCGCAGAGCTCCTACAATGAGCAGTTCTTC.

The chain links TRBV11-2 to TRBJ2-5, with 10 bases fitting TRBD2. Germline values: CDR1 SGHAT, CDR2 FQNNGV. The CDR3 is made up of 16 amino acids. After removal of 0 bases from V and 5 bases from J, the junction contained 6 bases not matched to a gene. The CDR3 sequence: CASSLELAGADETQYF. As DNA, the CDR3 is TGTGCCAGCAGCTTAGAGCTAGCGGGAGCTGATGAGACCCAGTACTTC.

The sample holds a few counts of this clone. The V and J genes are TRBV10-3 and TRBJ1-2; D is possibly TRBD1 (5 bases). V was pared by 4 bases and J by 6 bases, with 9 bases between. Per the germline V gene, CDR1 is ENHRY and CDR2 is SYGVKD. CDR3 length: 12 amino acids. The CDR3 spells CAISGDSNGYTF. Here the CDR3 DNA reads TGTGCCATCAGTGGGGACTCGAATGGCTACACCTTC.

This clone has only a few counts. The genes are TRBV7-9 and TRBJ2-3; the D is unclear. Germline assignment: CDR1 SEHNR and CDR2 FQNEAQ (reference sequence). The CDR3 consists of 12 residues. V lost 6 bases and J 2 bases, leaving 6 bases between the germline ends. In nucleotides, the CDR3 is TGTGCCAGCAGTTTTATCACAGATACGCAGTATTTT. It specifies CASSFITDTQYF. Combining the CDR3 with reference TRBV7-9 and TRBJ2-3 gives the whole variable domain DTGVSQNPRHKITKRGQNVTFRCDPISEHNRLYWYRQTLGQGPEFLTYFQNEAQLEKSRLLSDRFSAERPKGSFSTLEIQRTEQGDSAMYLCASSFITDTQYFGPGTRLTVL.

The chain combines TRBV7-6 with TRBJ2-5, with D perhaps matching TRBD2 (5 bases). The CDR3 loop spans 13 amino acids. V gave up 4 bases and J gave up 4 bases, with 10 bases separating them. CDR1 is SGHVS and CDR2 is FNYEAQ in the germline V gene. The CDR3 protein is CASSSLASETQYF. CDR3 in DNA: TGTGCCAGCAGCTCCCTAGCTTCAGAGACCCAGTACTTC.

This rearrangement joins TRBV6-5 to TRBJ1-1; 7 positions match TRBD1. Germline V lookup: CDR1 MNHEY, CDR2 SVGAGI. Trimming cost V 8 bases and J 4 bases; bases outside gene matches: 10. The CDR3 length is 14 residues. The DNA of the CDR3 is TGTGCCAGCCTCCGAGACAGGGATTTCACTGAAGCTTTCTTT. This encodes CASLRDRDFTEAFF.

This chain connects TRBV2 to TRBJ1-4; 9 bases match TRBD1. V dropped 6 bases and J dropped 13; count of bases not matched to a gene: 12. There are 14 residues in the CDR3. Germline values: CDR1 SNHLY, CDR2 FYNNEI. The CDR3 DNA sequence: TGTGCCAGCAGGGCTGACAGGGGGACGAGGGGACTGTTTTTT. Encoded protein: CASRADRGTRGLFF.

Details on this clone: The germline gene is not matched at one end of the junction; a read error may be the cause. The chain carries TRBV7-7 and TRBJ2-3, with a possible D match to TRBD2 (5 bases). This CDR3 has 14 residues. The germline V gene has CDR1 SSHAT and CDR2 FNYEAQ (reference sequence). CDR3 coding DNA: TGTGCTAGCAGCTTAGCCGTGGGAGCAGATACGCAGTATTTT. It translates to CASSLAVGADTQYF. Using reference TRBV7-7 and TRBJ2-3 for the parts outside the CDR3, the full variable domain is GAGVSQSPRYKVTKRGQDVTLRCDPISSHATLYWYQQALGQGPEFLTYFNYEAQPDKSGLPSDRFSAERPEGSISTLTIQRTEQRDSAMYRCASSLAVGADTQYFGPGTRLTVL.

The count of this clone is one. The chain recombines TRBV27 with TRBJ1-1, with a tentative D call TRBD1 (6 bases). Trimming removed 4 bases from V and 0 bases from J, with 12 bases in between. The CDR3 covers 15 residues. Germline values: CDR1 MNHEY, CDR2 SMNVEV (reference sequence). CDR3 in DNA: TGTGCCAGCAGTTATTCCCAGGGGATGAACACTGAAGCTTTCTTT. This sequence encodes CASSYSQGMNTEAFF.

This clone has just one count. The gene calls are TRBV19 and TRBJ2-5; the D gene could be TRBD1 or TRBD2 (6 bases each). V was pared by 7 bases and J by 3 bases, with 12 bases between. Germline CDR1 is LNHDA and CDR2 is SQIVND (reference sequence). The length of the CDR3 is 13 residues. The CDR3, as DNA: TGTGCCAGTAATCCGGGGGACAAAGAGACCCAGTACTTC. This codes for CASNPGDKETQYF.

The rearrangement links TRBV7-6 to TRBJ2-7; a possible D gene is TRBD1 (5 bases). V was clipped by 2 bases and J by 2 bases, with 13 bases between them. CDR1 is SGHVS and CDR2 is FNYEAQ in the germline V gene. The CDR3 has 15 residues. The DNA for the CDR3 is TGTGCCAGCAGCTTAACAGGCTTTGATACCTACGAGCAGTACTTC. This translates into CASSLTGFDTYEQYF. The complete variable domain, with remaining parts taken from reference TRBV7-6 and TRBJ2-7, reads GAGVSQSPRYKVTKRGQDVALRCDPISGHVSLYWYRQALGQGPEFLTYFNYEAQQDKSGLPNDRFSAERPEGSISTLTIQRTEQRDSAMYRCASSLTGFDTYEQYFGPGTRLTVT.